This T cell receptor beta chain was observed in a study of blood T cell repertoires in COVID-19. The wider study: In each case, the material was cDNA or gDNA derived from T cells, B-cell-depleted T cells, or PBMCs.

CDR3 length equals 12 residues. Germline-derived CDR1 and CDR2 are SGHAT and FQNNGV. The V gene lost 5 bases and the J gene lost 2 bases, with 6 bases spanning the gap. Sequenced by immunoSEQ multiplex PCR; TCRdb stores in-frame clones only, minus some. The table shows approximately 110,000 clones, with roughly nine tenths occurring only once. This TCR derives from a middle-aged man with COVID-19, enrolled during active disease. This chain uses TRBV11-2 with TRBJ2-5; the D is unclear. Sequencing was performed on peripheral blood. DNA of the CDR3: TGTGCCAGCAGCATTAGTCAAGAGACCCAGTACTTC. This codes for CASSISQETQYF.